This T cell receptor (beta chain) appears in the sequencing data of a study of shared clonotypes between healthy human individuals. Study in general: Donors were a couple of women and a few men aged 18 to 49.

This clone was detected only once. Genomic DNA of unsorted samples came from roughly 90 million PBMCs. Researchers ran the assay at a deep level. Sequenced by immunoSEQ multiplex PCR; TCRdb stores in-frame clones only, minus some. The sample carries around 500,000 clones, roughly 80% recorded once. The material sequenced was PBMCs. This TCR was sampled from a woman in her thirties or forties in good health. Some clones in this sample may be carry-over from other donors' samples.

The CDR3 is CASRRDSSYEQYF. The CDR3 nucleotides read TGTGCCAGCAGACGGGACAGTTCCTACGAGCAGTACTTC. This rearrangement joins TRBV5-4 to TRBJ2-7, with TRBD1 matching over 7 bases. This CDR3 is built from 13 residues. Per the germline V gene, CDR1 is SGHNT and CDR2 is YYREEE (reference sequence). The V segment lost 5 bases and the J segment 1 base; nucleotides outside the gene matches: 3.